Presented here are 19 T cell receptor beta chains from one specimen sequenced in a study of shared clonotypes between healthy human individuals. Clones were sequenced by immunoSEQ multiplex PCR, and TCRdb holds only the in-frame ones, with some missing. Among 2 million to 2.5 million clones listed, roughly 91% were seen once. CD8 cells classed as naive were CD45RO-negative and positively selected for CCR7, excluding terminally differentiated effector memory CD45RA+ cells. The sample was naive CD8+ T cells from PBMCs. These receptors came from a man younger than 35 in good health. Some clones in this sample may be carry-over from other donors' samples.

The chain links TRBV5-4 to TRBJ1-1; tentatively, D is TRBD1 (6 bases). Germline assignment: CDR1 SGHNT and CDR2 YYREEE (reference sequence). V lost 5 bases and J 0 bases, leaving 14 bases between the germline ends. CDR3 size: 15 residues. CDR3 sequence (DNA): TGTGCCAGCAGTTCCGCGGGGGCGGTGAACACTGAAGCTTTCTTT. It is translated as CASSSAGAVNTEAFF.

For this clone: The same CDR3 is also encoded by other DNA sequences in this sample. The gene calls are TRBV9 and TRBJ2-7; 10 nucleotides match TRBD2. V shed 4 bases, J shed 0 bases, and the junction held 4 bases outside the gene matches. The CDR3 loop spans 15 amino acids. Germline loops: CDR1 SGDLS, CDR2 YYNGEE. The CDR3 loop is CASSPGLADSYEQYF. In DNA form, the CDR3 reads TGTGCCAGCAGCCCTGGACTAGCGGACTCCTACGAGCAGTACTTC.

This chain links TRBV29-1 with TRBJ2-7; 9 positions match TRBD1. Germline V lookup: CDR1 SQVTM, CDR2 ANQGSEA. V shed 1 base, J shed 6 bases, and the junction held 16 bases outside the gene matches. The CDR3 is made up of 17 amino acids. The CDR3, as DNA: TGCAGCGTTGAAGTGGGACAGGGAGGCTTCAAGGGGGGCGAGCAGTACTTC. This codes for CSVEVGQGGFKGGEQYF.

The rearrangement uses TRBV28 and TRBJ2-1; D could derive from TRBD1 or TRBD2 (6 bases each). The CDR3 is 12 residues long. The V end was cut by 4 bases, the J end by 9 bases, with 10 bases between. Germline V lookup: CDR1 MDHEN, CDR2 SYDVKM. CDR3 in amino acids: CASSSGGGEQFF. Written as DNA, the CDR3 is TGTGCCAGCAGTTCTGGAGGGGGTGAGCAGTTCTTC. Full variable domain (outside the CDR3, taken from reference TRBV28 and TRBJ2-1): DVKVTQSSRYLVKRTGEKVFLECVQDMDHENMFWYRQDPGLGLRLIYFSYDVKMKEKGDIPEGYSVSREKKERFSLILESASTNQTSMYLCASSSGGGEQFFGPGTRLTVL.

The J gene is TRBJ1-2, the V gene TRBV2; D unclear. Per germline, CDR1 SNHLY and CDR2 FYNNEI. Trimming took off 8 bases at V and 7 bases at J, with 23 bases between the two ends. The CDR3 is 15 residues long. The CDR3 protein is CASPIDGRVTSGYTF. CDR3 coding DNA: TGTGCCAGCCCCATAGATGGAAGGGTGACGAGTGGCTACACCTTC.

The V gene is TRBV29-1, the J gene TRBJ1-1; 7 bases align to TRBD1. After removal of 5 bases from V and 0 bases from J, the junction contained 9 bases not matched to a gene. The germline V gene has CDR1 SQVTM and CDR2 ANQGSEA. This CDR3 region has 15 residues. CDR3: CSVNRDSGMNTEAFF. The CDR3 coding sequence is TGCAGCGTTAACCGGGACAGTGGAATGAACACTGAAGCTTTCTTT.

The rearrangement links TRBV5-6 to TRBJ2-2; D is perhaps TRBD1 or TRBD2 (5 bases each). The CDR3 length is 16 residues. Trimming shortened V by 1 base and J by 4 bases, and 14 bases separated the two germline ends. The germline gives CDR1 SGHDT, CDR2 YYEEEE. The DNA for the CDR3 is TGTGCCAGCAGCTTGAATGGGGGATGGGGCACCGGGGAGCTGTTTTTT. Its translation: CASSLNGGWGTGELFF. The full variable domain, in which reference TRBV5-6 and TRBJ2-2 provide the parts outside the CDR3, is DAGVTQSPTHLIKTRGQQVTLRCSPKSGHDTVSWYQQALGQGPQFIFQYYEEEERQRGNFPDRFSGHQFPNYSSELNVNALLLGDSALYLCASSLNGGWGTGELFFGEGSRLTVL.

This sequence joins TRBV7-8 and TRBJ1-5; D is perhaps TRBD1 (6 bases). V lost 0 bases to trimming and J lost 3 bases, with 9 bases between them. Germline CDR1 reads SGHVS; CDR2 reads FQNEAQ. This CDR3 region has 15 residues. CDR3 sequence: CASSLAGGYNQPQHF. Here the CDR3 DNA reads TGTGCCAGCAGCTTAGCTGGGGGCTACAATCAGCCCCAGCATTTT.

The CDR3 DNA sequence: TGTGCCAGCAACCCCTTAAAGCGGGAGGGCCCCTACGAGCAGTACTTC. Protein: CASNPLKREGPYEQYF. The chain joins TRBV28 to TRBJ2-7; 10 bases match TRBD2. The CDR3 has 16 amino acids. J gave up 2 bases and V 7 bases, and 11 bases lay outside the gene matches. CDR1 MDHEN and CDR2 SYDVKM come from the germline V gene.

The CDR3 nucleotides read TGTGCCAGCAGTGTTGGGTTTGGAAACGAGCAGTACTTC. Protein sequence: CASSVGFGNEQYF. The chain couples TRBV2 to TRBJ2-7, with D uncertain. The CDR3 runs 13 residues. V lost 4 bases and J 5 bases, leaving 12 bases between the germline ends. Per germline, CDR1 SNHLY and CDR2 FYNNEI. Filled out from reference TRBV2 and TRBJ2-7, the complete variable domain reads EPEVTQTPSHQVTQMGQEVILRCVPISNHLYFYWYRQILGQKVEFLVSFYNNEISEKSEIFDDQFSVERPDGSNFTLKIRSTKLEDSAMYFCASSVGFGNEQYFGPGTRLTVT.

The CDR3 here is CASLGTGLNTEAFF. CDR3 coding DNA: TGTGCCAGCCTGGGGACAGGTTTGAACACTGAAGCTTTCTTT. This chain joins TRBV19 and TRBJ1-1; 8 nucleotides match TRBD1. With V trimmed by 9 bases and J by 0 bases, 6 bases remained unmatched. The CDR3 runs 14 residues. The V gene's germline CDR1 is LNHDA and CDR2 SQIVND (reference sequence).

This chain links TRBV4-1 with TRBJ2-1; D is uncertain. V shed 1 base and J shed 8 bases, with 9 bases lying between them. Germline CDR1 MGHRA, CDR2 YSYEKL. The CDR3 covers 13 residues. The DNA of the CDR3 is TGCGCCAGCAGCCAAGCTTTTTGGGATGAGCAGTTCTTC. Residues: CASSQAFWDEQFF.

V and J are TRBV9 and TRBJ2-2, with 10 nucleotides matching TRBD2. There are 15 residues in the CDR3. The V segment lost 4 bases and the J segment 1 base; nucleotides outside the gene matches: 1. Germline loops: CDR1 SGDLS, CDR2 YYNGEE. The CDR3 spells CASSPSGGNTGELFF. CDR3 coding DNA: TGTGCCAGCAGCCCTAGCGGGGGGAACACCGGGGAGCTGTTTTTT.

This chain links TRBV28 with TRBJ2-7; D may be TRBD1 (5 bases). Trimming left V 6 bases short and J 6 bases short, with 18 bases between. This CDR3 has 14 residues. Germline CDR1 is MDHEN and CDR2 is SYDVKM. The CDR3 region has the DNA TGTGCCAGCAGCGAAACCGCTAAGGGGCTCGAGCAGTACTTC. It yields the protein CASSETAKGLEQYF. Together with reference TRBV28 and TRBJ2-7, the CDR3 gives the full variable domain: DVKVTQSSRYLVKRTGEKVFLECVQDMDHENMFWYRQDPGLGLRLIYFSYDVKMKEKGDIPEGYSVSREKKERFSLILESASTNQTSMYLCASSETAKGLEQYFGPGTRLTVT.

The chain combines TRBV19 with TRBJ1-1, with TRBD1 matching over 7 bases. The germline gives CDR1 LNHDA, CDR2 SQIVND (reference sequence). The CDR3 has 12 residues. The J segment lost 5 bases and the V segment lost 7 bases, leaving 4 bases of the junction unmatched. The CDR3 loop is CASTQGRTEAFF. In DNA form, the CDR3 reads TGTGCCAGTACACAGGGGCGAACTGAAGCTTTCTTT.

The chain links TRBV5-1 to TRBJ2-7, with D unclear. Germline V gene lookup returns CDR1 SGHRS and CDR2 YFSETQ. The V gene lost 7 bases and the J gene lost 3 bases, with 11 bases spanning the gap. CDR3 size: 12 residues. CDR3 sequence: CASHSSYYEQYF. The CDR3, as DNA: TGCGCCAGCCACAGCAGTTACTACGAGCAGTACTTC.

The CDR3 DNA follows: TGTGCCAGCAGCGTTTGGGACAGCGACAATGAGCAGTTCTTC. This sequence encodes CASSVWDSDNEQFF. The chain uses TRBV9 and TRBJ2-1, with 7 bases aligning to TRBD1. Germline trimming cut 2 bases from V and 5 bases from J; bases unmatched to any gene: 4. The CDR3 spans 14 residues. The germline gives CDR1 SGDLS, CDR2 YYNGEE.

A single count supports this clone. V is TRBV5-1 and J is TRBJ2-1; D gene unclear. V shed 0 bases and J shed 10 bases, with 11 bases lying between them. Looked up from germline, CDR1 is SGHRS and CDR2 is YFSETQ. This CDR3 has 13 residues. The CDR3 protein is CASSLVERPEQFF. The CDR3 nucleotides read TGCGCCAGCAGCTTGGTCGAAAGGCCAGAGCAGTTCTTC.

This chain uses TRBV6-5 with TRBJ2-7, with D perhaps matching TRBD1 or TRBD2 (5 bases each). The CDR3 is made up of 15 amino acids. Germline values: CDR1 MNHEY, CDR2 SVGAGI. Trimming removed 6 bases at V and 7 bases at J, with 22 bases between. CDR3 nucleotides: TGTGCCAGCAGCTCCCGGGACGGAGCTCCGGGGGAGCAGTACTTC. It specifies CASSSRDGAPGEQYF.